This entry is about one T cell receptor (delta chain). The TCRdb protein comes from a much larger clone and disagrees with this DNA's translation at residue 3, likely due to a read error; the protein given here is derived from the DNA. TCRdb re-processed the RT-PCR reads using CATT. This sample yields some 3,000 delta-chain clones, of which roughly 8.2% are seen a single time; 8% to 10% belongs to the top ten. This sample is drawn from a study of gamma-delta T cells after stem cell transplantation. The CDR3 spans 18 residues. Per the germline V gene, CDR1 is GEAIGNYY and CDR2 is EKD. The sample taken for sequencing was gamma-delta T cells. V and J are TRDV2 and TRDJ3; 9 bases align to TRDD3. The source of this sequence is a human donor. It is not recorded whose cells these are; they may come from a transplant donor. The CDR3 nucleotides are TGTGCCCGTGACACTTGGGGGATAGCGTCCTGGGACACCCGACAGATGTTTTTC. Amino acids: CARDTWGIASWDTRQMFF.